These 29 T cell receptor beta chains share one sample of origin, sequenced in a study of type 1 regulatory T cells. No antigen is known for these receptors. TCRdb ran MiXCR on the reads and lists one entry per CDR3 protein. The sample contains some 6,000 distinct CDR3 sequences, roughly a quarter of which appear only once. Sequenced: cultured T cells, either the whole culture or a sorted T cell fraction (not recorded which). The subset: Tr1-enriched cell product generated in vitro against host alloantigens. The receptor set was obtained from a human donor in good health.

V is TRBV5-1 and J is TRBJ2-4; 13 nucleotides align to TRBD2. The CDR3 has 16 amino acids. Trimming took 4 bases from V and 6 from J; bases not matched to a gene: 7. Germline CDR1 reads SGHRS; CDR2 reads YFSETQ. Written as DNA, the CDR3 is TGCGCCAGCAGCCCGGGACTAGCGGGGTCCGGAAACATTCAGTACTTC. Translated, it gives CASSPGLAGSGNIQYF.

Relative to its sample, this clonotype is medium-sized. The V and J genes are TRBV19 and TRBJ2-5, with D hard to call. This CDR3 is 12 amino acids long. Deletions cut 8 bases from V and 2 bases from J, with 9 bases between. Germline CDR1 LNHDA, CDR2 SQIVND (reference sequence). CDR3 sequence: CASPQVQETQYF. DNA for the CDR3: TGTGCCAGTCCCCAAGTACAAGAGACCCAGTACTTC. The whole variable domain, filled in from reference TRBV19 and TRBJ2-5, reads DGGITQSPKYLFRKEGQNVTLSCEQNLNHDAMYWYRQDPGQGLRLIYYSQIVNDFQKGDIAEGYSVSREKKESFPLTVTSAQKNPTAFYLCASPQVQETQYFGPGTRLLVL.

This clonotype qualifies as medium-sized (0.01 to 0.1%). The V gene is TRBV12-3 or TRBV12-4, the J gene TRBJ1-5; D uncertain. Trimming removed 7 bases at V and 4 bases at J, with 14 bases between. This CDR3 has 14 residues. CDR3 sequence (DNA): TGTGCCAGCACCCCCTGGTCGGGGAATCAGCCCCAGCATTTT. Protein product: CASTPWSGNQPQHF.

By frequency in the sample, this clonotype is medium-sized (0.01 to 0.1%). The V and J genes are TRBV18 and TRBJ2-2; the D gene is possibly TRBD1 (8 bases). Trimming removed 3 bases from V and 2 bases from J, with 19 bases in between. Germline CDR1 KGHSH, CDR2 LQKENI. The CDR3 consists of 18 residues. CDR3 in DNA: TGTGCCAGCTCACCTCAAAGAAGCGGGACAGGCAACACCGGGGAGCTGTTTTTT. Translated, it gives CASSPQRSGTGNTGELFF.

The sample holds many counts of this clonotype. The chain uses TRBV30 and TRBJ2-7; a weak D match, TRBD2 (6 bases). V was pared by 5 bases and J by 4 bases, with 15 bases between. This CDR3 comprises 13 residues. Germline V gene data show CDR1 as GTSNPN and CDR2 as SVGIG (reference sequence). CDR3 amino acids: CAWAPGLNYEQYF. The CDR3 coding sequence is TGTGCCTGGGCCCCGGGACTCAATTACGAGCAGTACTTC.

By sample share, this clonotype is medium-sized. V gene TRBV20-1 combines with J gene TRBJ1-6; a weak D match, TRBD1 (5 bases). Germline V gene sequence: CDR1 DFQATT, CDR2 SNEGSKA (reference sequence). The V end lost 0 bases, the J end lost 10 bases, and 13 bases lay between the germline ends. CDR3 size: 14 residues. The CDR3: CSARDTGTGSPLHF. DNA of the CDR3: TGCAGTGCTAGAGATACGGGGACCGGGTCACCCCTCCACTTT.

V usage is TRBV20-1 and J usage is TRBJ2-1; TRBD2 agrees at 7 bases. This CDR3 region has 14 residues. Germline V gives CDR1 DFQATT, CDR2 SNEGSKA (reference sequence). The trim removed 6 bases at V and 1 base at J, leaving 6 bases unmatched. The CDR3 reads CSAMGRASYNEQFF. The CDR3 DNA reads TGCAGTGCAATGGGGAGGGCGTCCTACAATGAGCAGTTCTTC.

By share of the sample, this clonotype is medium-sized (0.01 to 0.1%). This chain connects TRBV11-2 to TRBJ2-7; 7 bases line up with TRBD1. Germline V gives CDR1 SGHAT, CDR2 FQNNGV. The ends lost 4 bases at V and 7 bases at J; junction bases unmatched: 7. CDR3 length: 13 residues. The CDR3 region has the DNA TGTGCCAGCAGCTCGGCCCCAGGGGGTGAGCAGTACTTC. Translation gives CASSSAPGGEQYF.

By its share, this clonotype is medium-sized. The rearrangement uses TRBV20-1 and TRBJ2-1, with D possibly being TRBD2 (5 bases). Trimming pared 0 bases from V and 6 bases from J, leaving 15 bases between. CDR3 length equals 15 residues. CDR1 and CDR2 from the germline V gene are DFQATT and SNEGSKA (reference sequence). The chain's CDR3 is CSARDHSASSNEQFF. Here the CDR3 DNA reads TGCAGTGCTAGAGATCATTCGGCTAGCAGCAATGAGCAGTTCTTC.

By its share, this clonotype is medium-sized. V is TRBV27 and J is TRBJ2-5; TRBD1 is a possible D gene (6 bases). Germline values: CDR1 MNHEY, CDR2 SMNVEV (reference sequence). CDR3 length: 16 residues. V was cut by 5 bases and J by 1 base, with 17 bases left in between. The CDR3 DNA reads as TGTGCCAGCAGTCCAACAGGGCGGAGGACCCAAGAGACCCAGTACTTC. Its protein is CASSPTGRRTQETQYF.

CDR3 in DNA: TGTGCCACCAGCCCCGCGGCCTATCAGCCCCAGCATTTT. This gives the protein CATSPAAYQPQHF. J is TRBJ1-5 and V is TRBV15, with D unresolved. CDR3 length: 13 residues. Germline V gene lookup returns CDR1 LNHNV and CDR2 YYDKDF (reference sequence). V was cut by 5 bases and J by 5 bases, with 10 bases left in between. The entire variable domain, with the rest obtained from reference TRBV15 and TRBJ1-5, is as follows: DAMVIQNPRYQVTQFGKPVTLSCSQTLNHNVMYWYQQKSSQAPKLLFHYYDKDFNNEADTPDNFQSRRPNTSFCFLDIRSPGLGDTAMYLCATSPAAYQPQHFGDGTRLSIL.

This clonotype was seen a handful of times. The chain has TRBV24-1 and TRBJ1-5; D gene ambiguous. The ends were cut back, 2 bases at V and 4 bases at J, with 8 bases in the middle. This CDR3 is built from 14 residues. Germline loops: CDR1 KGHDR, CDR2 SFDVKD. CDR3 in DNA: TGTGCCACCAGTGATTGGCAGGCGAATCAGCCCCAGCATTTT. It translates to CATSDWQANQPQHF.

This clonotype was seen many times. V and J are TRBV18 and TRBJ1-1, with a possible D match to TRBD1 (6 bases). Trimming shortened V by 8 bases and J by 7 bases, and 11 bases separated the two germline ends. The CDR3 covers 11 residues. Germline loops: CDR1 KGHSH, CDR2 LQKENI. In nucleotides, the CDR3 is TGTGCCAGCACACGGGACATTGAAGCTTTCTTT. Protein product: CASTRDIEAFF. Complete variable domain (other parts from reference TRBV18 and TRBJ1-1): NAGVMQNPRHLVRRRGQEARLRCSPMKGHSHVYWYRQLPEEGLKFMVYLQKENIIDESGMPKERFSAEFPKEGPSILRIQQVVRGDSAAYFCASTRDIEAFFGQGTRLTVV.

Sample share makes this clonotype medium-sized (0.01 to 0.1%). The chain couples TRBV27 to TRBJ1-1; a possible D gene is TRBD1 (5 bases). Germline V gives CDR1 MNHEY, CDR2 SMNVEV (reference sequence). This CDR3 region has 13 residues. V was shortened by 2 bases and J by 5 bases, with 9 bases between the two germline ends. DNA for the CDR3: TGTGCCAGCAGTTTAGTAAGGGGAACTGAAGCTTTCTTT. This sequence encodes CASSLVRGTEAFF.

This clonotype was picked up many times. The chain carries TRBV5-4 and TRBJ2-2; TRBD1 is a possible D gene (6 bases). Germline V gives CDR1 SGHNT, CDR2 YYREEE (reference sequence). CDR3 length equals 14 residues. The germline V and J ends were trimmed by 4 bases and 8 bases, with 15 bases remaining between them. DNA for the CDR3: TGTGCCAGCAGCGGGGCGACAGGCCGGGGGGAGCTGTTTTTT. Protein: CASSGATGRGELFF.

In its sample, this clonotype was seen many times. This sequence joins TRBV19 and TRBJ2-5; weak D call: TRBD1 (5 bases). V lost 3 bases, J lost 5 bases, and 13 bases lay in between. Per germline, CDR1 LNHDA and CDR2 SQIVND (reference sequence). The length of the CDR3 is 14 residues. CDR3 residues: CASSINRLGETQYF. CDR3 nucleotide sequence: TGTGCCAGTAGTATTAACAGGCTTGGGGAGACCCAGTACTTC.

This rearrangement joins TRBV12-3 or TRBV12-4 to TRBJ2-1; D ambiguous. V was cut by 1 base and J by 10 bases, with 5 bases left in between. The CDR3 runs to 11 residues. CDR3 region: CASSLVGEQFF. CDR3 in DNA: TGTGCCAGCAGTTTAGTTGGGGAGCAGTTCTTC.

This clonotype was seen many times. The CDR3: CASSDNGLAKDEQFF. CDR3 bases: TGTGCCAGCAGCGATAATGGACTAGCGAAGGATGAGCAGTTCTTC. The chain is built from TRBV6-5 and TRBJ2-1, with 9 bases identical to TRBD2. This CDR3 has 15 amino acids. With 6 bases clipped from V and 8 bases from J, the junction kept 11 bases outside the gene matches. From germline, CDR1 is MNHEY and CDR2 SVGAGI.

In this sample, this clonotype is medium-sized. The chain carries TRBV20-1 and TRBJ2-5; D unresolved. Germline CDR1 DFQATT, CDR2 SNEGSKA (reference sequence). V gave up 7 bases and J gave up 1 base, with 7 bases separating them. The CDR3 extends over 11 amino acids. CDR3 protein: CSGQLQETQYF. DNA of the CDR3: TGCAGTGGACAACTCCAAGAGACCCAGTACTTC.

The chain has TRBV12-2 and TRBJ2-3; the table's D call, TRBD2, was not checked against the DNA. TRBV12-2 is a documented pseudogene. The CDR3 spans 19 residues. The CDR3 DNA reads TGTGCAAGTCGCTTAGAGCAGCGGGAAGATACGGGAGTTACAGATACGCAGTATTTT. Residues: CASRLEQREDTGVTDTQYF.

In its sample, this clonotype is medium-sized (0.01 to 0.1%). The chain joins TRBV4-2 to TRBJ2-7, with D perhaps TRBD2 (6 bases). The ends were cut back, 4 bases at V and 5 bases at J, with 15 bases in the middle. Germline V lookup: CDR1 LGHNA, CDR2 YNFKEQ. This CDR3 comprises 14 residues. DNA of the CDR3: TGTGCCAGCAGCCCCCTGGGGGGAGGCCACGAGCAGTACTTC. This translates into CASSPLGGGHEQYF.

CDR3 protein: CSARTSGNTGELFF. The CDR3 region has the DNA TGCAGTGCTAGGACTAGCGGTAACACCGGGGAGCTGTTTTTT. The rearrangement joins TRBV20-1 to TRBJ2-2; 9 bases align to TRBD2. The V and J ends lost 3 bases and 2 bases, in that order; junction bases with no gene match: 1. This CDR3 has 14 residues. CDR1 is DFQATT, CDR2 SNEGSKA, per germline (reference sequence).

This clonotype is categorized as medium-sized. At one end, the junction sequence differs from germline, possibly due to a read error. This sequence joins TRBV18 and TRBJ2-2; 11 positions match TRBD2. The CDR3 runs to 15 residues. Germline-derived CDR1 and CDR2 are KGHSH and LQKENI. CDR3 DNA: TGTGCCAGCTCTCCACTAGCGGGAGTATCCGGGGAGCTGTTTTTT. It translates to CASSPLAGVSGELFF.

This clonotype has only a few counts. The chain couples TRBV3-1 to TRBJ1-1; D gene unclear. The germline gives CDR1 LGHDT, CDR2 YNNKEL (reference sequence). The CDR3 length is 13 residues. V was pared by 7 bases and J by 1 base, with 10 bases between. CDR3 residues: CASKGSENTEAFF. CDR3 DNA sequence: TGTGCCAGCAAGGGTTCGGAGAACACTGAAGCTTTCTTT. The full variable domain, its missing parts supplied by reference TRBV3-1 and TRBJ1-1, is DTAVSQTPKYLVTQMGNDKSIKCEQNLGHDTMYWYKQDSKKFLKIMFSYNNKELIINETVPNRFSPKSPDKAHLNLHINSLELGDSAVYFCASKGSENTEAFFGQGTRLTVV.

By share, this clonotype ranks as large. This chain joins TRBV9 and TRBJ2-2; D could derive from TRBD1 or TRBD2 (5 bases each). V was trimmed by 6 bases and J by 0 bases, leaving 12 bases between them. From germline, CDR1 is SGDLS and CDR2 YYNGEE. The CDR3 is made up of 15 amino acids. For the CDR3, the DNA is TGTGCCAGCACCAGGGACCCAGCGAACACCGGGGAGCTGTTTTTT. This gives the protein CASTRDPANTGELFF.

The V gene is TRBV4-2, the J gene TRBJ2-3; the match to TRBD2 covers 7 bases. CDR3 length: 13 amino acids. After removal of 4 bases from V and 7 bases from J, the junction contained 5 bases not matched to a gene. CDR1 and CDR2 from the germline V gene are LGHNA and YNFKEQ. The CDR3 loop is CASSPGLVNTQYF. The CDR3 region has the DNA TGTGCCAGCAGCCCCGGACTAGTGAATACGCAGTATTTT.

Sample share makes this clonotype medium-sized. The rearrangement links TRBV7-2 to TRBJ2-1; TRBD2 matches at 9 bases. CDR3 length: 15 residues. CDR1 and CDR2 (germline): SGHTA, FQGNSA. V dropped 5 bases and J dropped 6; count of bases not matched to a gene: 8. The CDR3 nucleotides are TGTGCCAGCAGCCCCTGGGCGGGAGGGGCCAATGAGCAGTTCTTC. Translation: CASSPWAGGANEQFF. The whole variable domain, remainder taken from reference TRBV7-2 and TRBJ2-1, is GAGVSQSPSNKVTEKGKDVELRCDPISGHTALYWYRQSLGQGLEFLIYFQGNSAPDKSGLPSDRFSAERTGGSVSTLTIQRTQQEDSAVYLCASSPWAGGANEQFFGPGTRLTVL.

The sample holds many counts of this clonotype. V usage is TRBV20-1 and J usage is TRBJ2-1; 8 bases are shared with TRBD2. The CDR3 is 15 amino acids. Per the germline V gene, CDR1 is DFQATT and CDR2 is SNEGSKA (reference sequence). Trimming at V came to 5 bases and at J to 1 base, leaving 7 bases not matched to a gene. The CDR3 protein is CSALSGSLSYNEQFF. The CDR3 region has the DNA TGCAGTGCTTTAAGCGGGAGCCTTTCCTACAATGAGCAGTTCTTC.

This clonotype is medium-sized in the sample. The chain links TRBV6-5 to TRBJ2-7; D call uncertain. V lost 2 bases to trimming and J lost 8 bases, with 16 bases between them. Germline V gives CDR1 MNHEY, CDR2 SVGAGI. CDR3 length equals 14 residues. DNA of the CDR3: TGTGCCAGCAGTTACATGATAGCCCCGAACCAGCAGTACTTC. It yields the protein CASSYMIAPNQQYF.